Detailed here is one T cell receptor (beta chain). The data derive from a study of cytomegalovirus exposure and HLA in healthy donors. A multiplex PCR was run with 60 Vbeta primers and 13 Jbeta primers. TCRdb's copy holds only in-frame clones and misses some; the assay was immunoSEQ multiplex PCR. In the table there are under 250,000 clones, approximately 78% of which are singletons. The CDR3 has 13 amino acids. Trimming stripped 7 bases from V and 1 base from J, with 10 bases between. Per germline, CDR1 MNHEY and CDR2 SVGAGI. The TCR was taken from a woman aged 40 to 50 in good health and CMV-seronegative. The rearrangement uses TRBV6-5 and TRBJ1-1; D is undetermined. The sequencing input was PBMCs. Written as DNA, the CDR3 is TGTGCCAGCAAGAGGTCTTCGAACACTGAAGCTTTCTTT. It codes for CASKRSSNTEAFF.